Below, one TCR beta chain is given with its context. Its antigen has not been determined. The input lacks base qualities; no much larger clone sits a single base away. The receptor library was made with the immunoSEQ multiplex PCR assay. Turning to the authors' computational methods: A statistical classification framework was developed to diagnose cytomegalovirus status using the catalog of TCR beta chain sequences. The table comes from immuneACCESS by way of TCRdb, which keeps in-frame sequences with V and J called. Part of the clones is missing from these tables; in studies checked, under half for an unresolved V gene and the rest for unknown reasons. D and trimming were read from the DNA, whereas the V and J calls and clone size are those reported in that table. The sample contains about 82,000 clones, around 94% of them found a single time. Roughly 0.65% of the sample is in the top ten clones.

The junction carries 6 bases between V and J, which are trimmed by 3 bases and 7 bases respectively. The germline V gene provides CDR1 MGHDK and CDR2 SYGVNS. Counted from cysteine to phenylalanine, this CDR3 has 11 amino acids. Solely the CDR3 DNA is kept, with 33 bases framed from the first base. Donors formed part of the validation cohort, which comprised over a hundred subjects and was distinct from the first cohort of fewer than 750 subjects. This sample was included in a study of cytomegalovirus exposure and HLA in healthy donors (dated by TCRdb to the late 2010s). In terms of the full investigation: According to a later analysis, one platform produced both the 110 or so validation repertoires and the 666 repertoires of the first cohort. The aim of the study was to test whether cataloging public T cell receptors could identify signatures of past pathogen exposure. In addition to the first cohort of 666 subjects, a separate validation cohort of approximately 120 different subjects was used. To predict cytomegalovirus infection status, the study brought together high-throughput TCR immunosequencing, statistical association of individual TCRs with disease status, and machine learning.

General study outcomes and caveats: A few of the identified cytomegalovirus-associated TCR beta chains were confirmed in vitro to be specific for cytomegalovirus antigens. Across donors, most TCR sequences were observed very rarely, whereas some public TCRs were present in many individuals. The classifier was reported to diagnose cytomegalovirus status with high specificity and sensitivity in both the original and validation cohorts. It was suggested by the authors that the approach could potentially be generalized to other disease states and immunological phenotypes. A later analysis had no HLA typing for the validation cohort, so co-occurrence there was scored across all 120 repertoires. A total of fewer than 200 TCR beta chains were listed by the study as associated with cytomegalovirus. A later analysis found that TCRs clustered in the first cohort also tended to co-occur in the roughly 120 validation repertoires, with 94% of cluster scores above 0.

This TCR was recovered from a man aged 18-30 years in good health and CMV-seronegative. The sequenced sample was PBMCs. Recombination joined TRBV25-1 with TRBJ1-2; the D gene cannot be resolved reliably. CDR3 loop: CASSETGGYTF. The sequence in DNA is TGTGCCAGCAGTGAGACGGGTGGCTACACCTTC.